Each of the 25 T cell receptor beta chains below was sequenced from the same sample in a study of graft-versus-host responses after intestinal transplantation. No antigen is known for these receptors. Repertoires were generated with immunoSEQ multiplex PCR, while TCRdb's copy carries only in-frame clones and drops some. Among about 100,000 clones listed, around nine tenths were seen once. Material: unstimulated CD8+ T cells sorted from spleen or lymph node cells, obtained before intestinal transplant. The receptors were gathered from a human donor who received an intestinal transplant.

This chain joins TRBV13 and TRBJ2-7; unclear D gene. The CDR3 is 12 amino acids. Germline V gene sequence: CDR1 PRHDT, CDR2 FYEKMQ (reference sequence). Trimming left V 0 bases short and J 6 bases short, with 6 bases between. The CDR3 loop reads CASSLGPVEQYF. The CDR3 bases are TGTGCCAGCAGCTTAGGGCCAGTCGAGCAGTACTTC.

The chain links TRBV7-7 to TRBJ2-2; tentatively, D is TRBD1 or TRBD2 (7 bases each). The CDR3 runs to 17 residues. CDR1 and CDR2 (germline): SSHAT, FNYEAQ (reference sequence). V shed 6 bases and J shed 6 bases, with 23 bases lying between them. For the CDR3, the DNA is TGTGCCAGCAGTTCCACCCCAGGGGGACTACTGCCCGGGGAGCTGTTTTTT. It codes for CASSSTPGGLLPGELFF. The whole variable domain, filled in from reference TRBV7-7 and TRBJ2-2, reads GAGVSQSPRYKVTKRGQDVTLRCDPISSHATLYWYQQALGQGPEFLTYFNYEAQPDKSGLPSDRFSAERPEGSISTLTIQRTEQRDSAMYRCASSSTPGGLLPGELFFGEGSRLTVL.

This CDR3 is CASIPDSLAYEQYF. The CDR3, as DNA: TGTGCCAGCATCCCGGACAGCCTGGCCTACGAGCAGTACTTC. The rearrangement joins TRBV2 to TRBJ2-7; weak D call: TRBD1 (6 bases). The CDR3 is made up of 14 amino acids. Germline lookup yields CDR1 SNHLY and CDR2 FYNNEI. Trimming took off 7 bases at V and 2 bases at J, with 15 bases between the two ends. The full variable domain, completed using reference TRBV2 and TRBJ2-7, is EPEVTQTPSHQVTQMGQEVILRCVPISNHLYFYWYRQILGQKVEFLVSFYNNEISEKSEIFDDQFSVERPDGSNFTLKIRSTKLEDSAMYFCASIPDSLAYEQYFGPGTRLTVT.

The V call is TRBV5-4, the J call TRBJ2-5, with a weak D call TRBD1 (6 bases). The CDR3 has 14 residues. The germline V gene encodes CDR1 SGHNT and CDR2 YYREEE (reference sequence). The ends were cut back, 2 bases at V and 1 base at J, with 9 bases in the middle. CDR3 sequence reads: CASSFRGSQETQYF. The DNA for the CDR3 is TGTGCCAGCAGCTTCAGGGGTTCCCAAGAGACCCAGTACTTC.

The chain recombines TRBV5-1 with TRBJ1-1, with D uncertain. Germline V gene sequence: CDR1 SGHRS, CDR2 YFSETQ. Trimming cost V 2 bases and J 4 bases, with 18 bases left between them. The CDR3 has 16 amino acids. CDR3 residues: CASSLRGLFRGTEAFF. DNA for the CDR3: TGCGCCAGCAGCTTACGCGGGTTATTTCGGGGCACTGAAGCTTTCTTT.

The chain employs TRBV5-1 and TRBJ2-7, with D unresolved. This CDR3 comprises 12 residues. Germline CDR1 SGHRS, CDR2 YFSETQ. V lost 3 bases, J lost 0 bases, and 4 bases lay in between. The CDR3 is CASSSDSYEQYF. As DNA, the CDR3 is TGCGCCAGCAGCTCTGACTCCTACGAGCAGTACTTC.

The chain is built from TRBV14 and TRBJ2-7; 9 nucleotides match TRBD2. The germline V gene has CDR1 SGHDN and CDR2 FVKESK. The CDR3 contains 15 residues. The V and J ends lost 6 bases and 5 bases, in that order; junction bases with no gene match: 11. CDR3: CASRRTGTSFHEQYF. In DNA form, the CDR3 reads TGTGCCAGCAGACGAACCGGGACTAGCTTCCACGAGCAGTACTTC.

This rearrangement joins TRBV11-2 to TRBJ2-7; 9 bases match TRBD2. V lost 1 base, J lost 2 bases, and 6 bases stayed unmatched. Germline V gene data show CDR1 as SGHAT and CDR2 as FQNNGV. This CDR3 has 16 amino acids. Written as DNA, the CDR3 is TGTGCCAGCAGCTTAGTGCCTAGCGGGACCCCCTACGAGCAGTACTTC. Its translation is CASSLVPSGTPYEQYF. The full variable domain, completed using reference TRBV11-2 and TRBJ2-7, is EAGVAQSPRYKIIEKRQSVAFWCNPISGHATLYWYQQILGQGPKLLIQFQNNGVVDDSQLPKDRFSAERLKGVDSTLKIQPAKLEDSAVYLCASSLVPSGTPYEQYFGPGTRLTVT.

The chain has TRBV13 and TRBJ1-2; 11 nucleotides align to TRBD1. From germline, CDR1 is PRHDT and CDR2 FYEKMQ (reference sequence). CDR3 length: 15 amino acids. The V segment lost 5 bases and the J segment 2 bases; nucleotides outside the gene matches: 4. The CDR3 spells CASSRRDRGNYGYTF. The CDR3 DNA follows: TGTGCCAGCAGCAGGCGGGACAGGGGGAACTATGGCTACACCTTC.

The chain combines TRBV6-5 with TRBJ1-2; D gene uncertain. The ends were cut back, 6 bases at V and 8 bases at J, with 19 bases in the middle. The CDR3 runs 14 residues. Germline CDR1 reads MNHEY; CDR2 reads SVGAGI. The DNA for the CDR3 is TGTGCCAGCAGAACACCCGGAACGGGCGCCGGCTACACCTTC. Translation gives CASRTPGTGAGYTF.

This clone was picked up one time. The chain recombines TRBV6-1 with TRBJ1-1; no reliable D call. V was shortened by 1 base and J by 1 base, with 10 bases between the two germline ends. CDR3 size: 15 residues. Germline CDR1 is MNHNS and CDR2 is SASEGT. The CDR3 sequence is CASSEERRRNTEAFF. The CDR3 coding sequence is TGTGCCAGCAGTGAAGAGAGACGCCGGAACACTGAAGCTTTCTTT.

The V gene is TRBV6-5, the J gene TRBJ1-2; a weak D match, TRBD1 (5 bases). Germline CDR1 reads MNHEY; CDR2 reads SVGAGI. The CDR3 covers 15 residues. Between the trimmed V and J ends, which lost 7 bases and 0 bases, there was a span of 15 bases. CDR3 sequence reads: CASTLLGGTNYGYTF. The CDR3 DNA sequence: TGTGCCAGCACCCTTCTTGGGGGAACTAACTATGGCTACACCTTC.

The J gene is TRBJ1-2, the V gene TRBV4-1; D uncertain. The CDR3 length is 14 residues. Germline loops: CDR1 MGHRA, CDR2 YSYEKL. Trimming left V 1 base short and J 6 bases short, with 12 bases between. The CDR3 DNA is TGCGCCAGCAGCCAAGTGCAGAATACTGATGGCTACACCTTC. Amino acids: CASSQVQNTDGYTF.

The genes are TRBV28 and TRBJ2-7, with D possibly being TRBD2 (6 bases). CDR1 MDHEN and CDR2 SYDVKM come from the germline V gene. The CDR3 loop spans 14 amino acids. V gave up 5 bases and J gave up 4 bases, with 15 bases separating them. CDR3: CASSEPGLMYEQYF. Written as DNA, the CDR3 is TGTGCCAGCAGTGAACCGGGACTTATGTACGAGCAGTACTTC.

The chain employs TRBV29-1 and TRBJ2-7; 11 positions agree with TRBD2. CDR1 SQVTM and CDR2 ANQGSEA come from the germline V gene. This CDR3 is 16 amino acids long. The V segment lost 1 base and the J segment 3 bases; nucleotides outside the gene matches: 8. The DNA for the CDR3 is TGCAGCGTTGAAGTCCCAACTAGCGGGAGTTTCTACGAGCAGTACTTC. Amino acids: CSVEVPTSGSFYEQYF.

The CDR3 sequence is CASGPPDRSLAFF. CDR3 DNA: TGCGCCAGCGGACCCCCGGACAGATCGCTCGCTTTCTTT. The chain combines TRBV4-1 with TRBJ1-1, with D possibly matching TRBD1 (6 bases). Germline CDR1 MGHRA, CDR2 YSYEKL. This CDR3 comprises 13 residues. Trimming pared 8 bases from V and 11 bases from J, leaving 21 bases between.

The chain joins TRBV11-2 to TRBJ2-7; 8 positions agree with TRBD2. The V gene's germline CDR1 is SGHAT and CDR2 FQNNGV. V shed 5 bases and J 6 bases; nucleotides not matched to a gene: 15. The CDR3 has 16 amino acids. The CDR3: CASSPLGSGSLGEQYF. CDR3 DNA: TGTGCCAGCAGCCCCCTGGGGAGCGGGAGTCTGGGCGAGCAGTACTTC.

V is TRBV9 and J is TRBJ2-5; the match to TRBD2 covers 7 bases. The CDR3 consists of 16 residues. J was trimmed by 5 bases and V by 4 bases; bases with no gene match: 14. Looked up from germline, CDR1 is SGDLS and CDR2 is YYNGEE. CDR3 DNA sequence: TGTGCCAGCAGCTCCACTGAGTGGGAGGGCCCGGAGACCCAGTACTTC. This translates into CASSSTEWEGPETQYF. The whole variable domain, remainder taken from reference TRBV9 and TRBJ2-5, is DSGVTQTPKHLITATGQRVTLRCSPRSGDLSVYWYQQSLDQGLQFLIQYYNGEERAKGNILERFSAQQFPDLHSELNLSSLELGDSALYFCASSSTEWEGPETQYFGPGTRLLVL.

This sequence joins TRBV9 and TRBJ2-3; D not certain. The CDR3 length is 12 residues. Per germline, CDR1 SGDLS and CDR2 YYNGEE. Trimming took off 4 bases at V and 0 bases at J, with 3 bases between the two ends. CDR3 DNA sequence: TGTGCCAGCAGCTTAAGCACAGATACGCAGTATTTT. Translated, it gives CASSLSTDTQYF. The full variable domain, in which reference TRBV9 and TRBJ2-3 provide the parts outside the CDR3, is DSGVTQTPKHLITATGQRVTLRCSPRSGDLSVYWYQQSLDQGLQFLIQYYNGEERAKGNILERFSAQQFPDLHSELNLSSLELGDSALYFCASSLSTDTQYFGPGTRLTVL.

The gene calls are TRBV13 and TRBJ2-7, with D possibly being TRBD2 (5 bases). With 0 bases removed from V and 7 bases from J, the gap between germline ends came to 10 bases. The germline gives CDR1 PRHDT, CDR2 FYEKMQ (reference sequence). This CDR3 has 13 residues. As DNA, the CDR3 is TGTGCCAGCAGCTTAGGGGCTAGCCGAGAGCAGTACTTC. Residues: CASSLGASREQYF. The full variable domain, completed using reference TRBV13 and TRBJ2-7, is AAGVIQSPRHLIKEKRETATLKCYPIPRHDTVYWYQQGPGQDPQFLISFYEKMQSDKGSIPDRFSAQQFSDYHSELNMSSLELGDSALYFCASSLGASREQYFGPGTRLTVT.

The gene calls are TRBV7-3 and TRBJ2-3; 9 bases line up with TRBD2. V trimming: 2 bases; J trimming: 5 bases; junction bases outside the gene matches: 5. Germline CDR1 reads SGHTA; CDR2 reads FQGTGA. This CDR3 spans 15 amino acids. Here the CDR3 DNA reads TGTGCCAGCAGCTTAGCGGGGGGGTTCCTAGATACGCAGTATTTT. It translates to CASSLAGGFLDTQYF. Based on the CDR3 plus reference TRBV7-3 and TRBJ2-3, the full variable domain is GAGVSQTPSNKVTEKGKYVELRCDPISGHTALYWYRQSLGQGPEFLIYFQGTGAADDSGLPNDRFFAVRPEGSVSTLKIQRTERGDSAVYLCASSLAGGFLDTQYFGPGTRLTVL.

This chain uses TRBV13 with TRBJ2-3; TRBD2 aligns across 8 bases. Per the germline V gene, CDR1 is PRHDT and CDR2 is FYEKMQ (reference sequence). Trimming removed 0 bases from V and 5 bases from J; junction bases left unmatched: 10. The CDR3 loop spans 17 amino acids. CDR3 in amino acids: CASSLGRSGGPVDTQYF. Written as DNA, the CDR3 is TGTGCCAGCAGCTTAGGCCGGTCGGGGGGGCCGGTAGATACGCAGTATTTT.

The rearrangement joins TRBV13 to TRBJ2-5, with D tentatively TRBD1 or TRBD2 (5 bases each). The V gene lost 1 base and the J gene lost 5 bases, with 17 bases spanning the gap. CDR1 is PRHDT, CDR2 FYEKMQ, per germline (reference sequence). The CDR3 has 16 residues. The CDR3 sequence: CASSLVFLWGMETQYF. The CDR3 DNA sequence: TGTGCCAGCAGCTTAGTTTTCTTGTGGGGGATGGAGACCCAGTACTTC.

V and J are TRBV5-5 and TRBJ2-2, with TRBD1 matching 7 bases. In germline, CDR1 is SGHKS, CDR2 YYEKEE (reference sequence). This CDR3 contains 15 residues. V was clipped by 0 bases and J by 6 bases; unmatched bases: 5. The CDR3 nucleotides are TGTGCCAGCAGCTTGGAAGGGGGCTGGGCCGGGGAGCTGTTTTTT. Residues: CASSLEGGWAGELFF.

This clone was seen a single time. J is TRBJ2-1 and V is TRBV19; tentatively, D is TRBD1 or TRBD2 (5 bases each). CDR3 length equals 13 residues. CDR1 and CDR2 from the germline V gene are LNHDA and SQIVND (reference sequence). Trimming left V 10 bases short and J 0 bases short, with 10 bases between. This chain's CDR3 is CATGTSSYNEQFF. The CDR3 nucleotides read TGTGCCACCGGGACCAGCTCCTACAATGAGCAGTTCTTC.